A single sample is the source of the 19 T cell receptor beta chains below, sequenced in a study of blood T cells in healthy people across ages. A second roughly 6 to 12 cycle PCR used barcoded and J-beta primers. TCRdb independently ran MiXCR on the 5' RACE reads; one entry per CDR3 protein. This table has almost 800,000 distinct CDR3 sequences, roughly 60% appearing once. Input material: blood. Receptors originate from a man aged 25 to 40 in good health.

A single count supports this clonotype. This chain uses TRBV20-1 with TRBJ2-7, with 11 bases identical to TRBD1. This CDR3 is 14 amino acids long. Germline CDR1 is DFQATT and CDR2 is SNEGSKA (reference sequence). After removal of 4 bases from V and 3 bases from J, the junction contained 5 bases not matched to a gene. The chain's CDR3 is CSAKPGQGGYEQYF. The CDR3 DNA reads as TGCAGTGCTAAGCCGGGACAGGGGGGCTACGAGCAGTACTTC.

This rearrangement joins TRBV7-9 to TRBJ1-1; D is ambiguous. The CDR3 consists of 12 residues. The ends were cut back, 6 bases at V and 6 bases at J, with 11 bases in the middle. Germline CDR1 and CDR2: SEHNR and FQNEAQ (reference sequence). Written as DNA, the CDR3 is TGTGCCAGCAGAGACTTTCAGGCTGAAGCTTTCTTT. Its translation: CASRDFQAEAFF.

This rearrangement joins TRBV20-1 to TRBJ1-2; no definite D call. This CDR3 has 11 amino acids. Per germline, CDR1 DFQATT and CDR2 SNEGSKA (reference sequence). The ends were cut back, 1 base at V and 8 bases at J, with 8 bases in the middle. In nucleotides, the CDR3 is TGCAGTGCTAGAGGGGCGGAGGGCTACACCTTC. This sequence encodes CSARGAEGYTF.

The CDR3 loop is CASSLGHVQETQYF. In DNA, the CDR3 is TGTGCCAGCTCACTTGGACACGTCCAAGAGACCCAGTACTTC. J is TRBJ2-5 and V is TRBV18; a possible D gene is TRBD1 (5 bases). The ends were cut back, 4 bases at V and 1 base at J, with 10 bases in the middle. The CDR3 length is 14 residues. Per germline, CDR1 KGHSH and CDR2 LQKENI.

The CDR3 DNA sequence: TGTGCCAGCAGTGGCAGAGGCGCGGAAAGATATGGCTACACCTTC. As protein: CASSGRGAERYGYTF. The rearrangement links TRBV21-1 to TRBJ1-2; the D call of TRBD1 is as the table states it, not checked on the DNA. TRBV21-1 is given as a pseudogene. The CDR3 runs to 15 residues.

The V and J genes are TRBV24-1 and TRBJ2-1, with 8 bases aligning to TRBD1. Looked up from germline, CDR1 is KGHDR and CDR2 is SFDVKD. Trimming cost V 3 bases and J 7 bases; bases outside gene matches: 7. The CDR3 extends over 15 amino acids. The CDR3 is CATSDPRTGMNEQFF. The CDR3 DNA reads TGTGCCACCAGTGATCCTCGGACAGGGATGAATGAGCAGTTCTTC.

This clonotype was detected a few times. The V and J genes are TRBV27 and TRBJ2-7; D is perhaps TRBD2 (6 bases). Trimming removed 0 bases at V and 3 bases at J, with 9 bases between. Germline V gives CDR1 MNHEY, CDR2 SMNVEV (reference sequence). CDR3 size: 14 residues. The CDR3 reads CASSLSSGDYEQYF. Here the CDR3 DNA reads TGTGCCAGCAGTTTATCGTCGGGGGACTACGAGCAGTACTTC.

This chain connects TRBV6-6 to TRBJ2-1; 13 bases match TRBD2. From germline, CDR1 is MNHNY and CDR2 SVGAGI (reference sequence). J lost 9 bases, V lost 4 bases, and 6 bases had no gene match. The CDR3 sequence is 15 residues long. CDR3 sequence (DNA): TGTGCCAGCAGTTCCACTAGCGGGAGGGCGTTTGAGCAGTTCTTC. It is translated as CASSSTSGRAFEQFF.

The rearrangement links TRBV6-5 to TRBJ2-4, with 8 bases fitting TRBD1. The better agreement between TRBJ2-7 and the DNA end casts doubt on the J call. Germline CDR1 is MNHEY and CDR2 is SVGAGI. The CDR3 is 14 amino acids. This CDR3 is CATATGQVAYEQYF. CDR3 in DNA: TGTGCCACCGCGACGGGACAGGTGGCGTACGAGCAGTACTTC.

A few counts support this clonotype. V usage is TRBV10-3 and J usage is TRBJ2-2; D is unresolved. The CDR3 sequence is 13 residues long. With 2 bases removed from V and 6 bases from J, the gap between germline ends came to 7 bases. CDR1 and CDR2 (germline): ENHRY, SYGVKD. CDR3 region: CAISETLPGELFF. In nucleotides, the CDR3 is TGTGCCATCAGTGAGACCCTCCCCGGGGAGCTGTTTTTT.

The chain has TRBV6-4 and TRBJ2-1; no reliable D call. V shed 3 bases and J shed 8 bases, with 11 bases lying between them. Germline V lookup: CDR1 MRHNA, CDR2 SNTAGT. The CDR3 extends over 13 amino acids. CDR3 DNA sequence: TGTGCCAGCAGTGATGAGGTCTGGGATGAGCAGTTCTTC. It codes for CASSDEVWDEQFF.

This clonotype was seen a handful of times. The chain links TRBV7-9 to TRBJ2-5; D is perhaps TRBD1 (5 bases). V shed 8 bases and J shed 3 bases, with 19 bases lying between them. The CDR3 is 15 residues long. Germline-derived CDR1 and CDR2 are SEHNR and FQNEAQ (reference sequence). The CDR3 coding sequence is TGTGCCAGCGATCATTGGGGCCCCAGAGAAGAGACCCAGTACTTC. Translating it yields CASDHWGPREETQYF.

This chain joins TRBV3-1 and TRBJ2-4, with D unclear. The DNA end is a closer match to TRBJ2-7, so the J assignment may be wrong. This CDR3 region has 14 residues. Germline assignment: CDR1 LGHDT and CDR2 YNNKEL (reference sequence). For the CDR3, the DNA is TGTGCCAGCAGCCAAGGGCGAAACCAGGACGAGCAGTACTTC. Amino acid sequence: CASSQGRNQDEQYF.

V usage is TRBV20-1 and J usage is TRBJ1-4, with a possible D match to TRBD1 (5 bases). The CDR3 is 13 residues long. Deletions cut 3 bases from V and 14 bases from J, with 19 bases between. Germline V gene sequence: CDR1 DFQATT, CDR2 SNEGSKA (reference sequence). The CDR3 region has the DNA TGCAGTGCTAGTGGGGCACGGGGGACTAATCTGTTTTTT. It encodes CSASGARGTNLFF.

The V call is TRBV20-1, the J call TRBJ2-1; D possibly corresponds to TRBD2 (5 bases). The ends were cut back, 1 base at V and 3 bases at J, with 7 bases in the middle. CDR1 and CDR2 from the germline V gene are DFQATT and SNEGSKA (reference sequence). There are 13 residues in the CDR3. For the CDR3, the DNA is TGCAGTGCTAGAGCTACTAGCTACAATGAGCAGTTCTTC. Translated, it gives CSARATSYNEQFF.

V usage is TRBV6-1 and J usage is TRBJ2-5; possibly TRBD1 or TRBD2 for D (6 bases each). The CDR3 is 10 residues long. Trimming removed 10 bases at V and 7 bases at J, with 10 bases between. Germline CDR1 and CDR2: MNHNS and SASEGT. The DNA for the CDR3 is TGTGCCACCGGGGGCGCGACCCAGTACTTC. As protein: CATGGATQYF.

This clonotype has more than one count but fewer than ten. The chain uses TRBV6-2 or TRBV6-3 and TRBJ2-1; 7 bases match TRBD1. This CDR3 is 12 amino acids long. The V gene end was trimmed by 5 bases and the J gene end by 15 bases; junction bases not matched to a gene: 10. The germline V gene encodes CDR1 MNHEY and CDR2 SVGEGT. The CDR3 is CASSPRQGVVFF. DNA for the CDR3: TGTGCCAGCAGTCCCCGACAGGGAGTGGTGTTCTTC.

This rearrangement joins TRBV3-1 to TRBJ2-2; D may be TRBD1 (5 bases). The CDR3 has 15 residues. The germline V gene encodes CDR1 LGHDT and CDR2 YNNKEL (reference sequence). Trimming shortened V by 2 bases and J by 7 bases, and 14 bases separated the two germline ends. DNA of the CDR3: TGTGCCAGCAGCCAAAGGTCCCCACAGGACGGGGAGCTGTTTTTT. Translating it yields CASSQRSPQDGELFF.

The rearrangement links TRBV7-8 to TRBJ1-5; maybe TRBD1 (5 bases). CDR1 and CDR2 from the germline V gene are SGHVS and FQNEAQ. V was cut by 3 bases and J by 3 bases, with 9 bases left in between. This CDR3 is built from 14 residues. The DNA for the CDR3 is TGTGCCAGCAGCTTGACAGTCCTCAATCAGCCCCAGCATTTT. Amino acids: CASSLTVLNQPQHF.